This entry concerns a single TCR beta chain. Antigen unknown. This sample was taken from a study of vaccination and CD4 T cells after COVID-19. In the study overall: Each post-COVID sample was drawn after diagnosis, and the median interval was roughly 100 days (range 35 to 161).

Treatment described: 10-day PBMC culture with coronavirus spike peptide pools or control peptides (ViraFEST assay). After expanding antigen-specific T cells with peptide pools, ViraFEST sequenced their TCRs. Sequenced with the Oncomine TCR Beta short-read assay was DNA taken from cultured CD4+ T cells. Scientists extracted genomic DNA from CD4+ T cells grown in culture. Each CDR3 protein gets one entry after TCRdb re-called the PCR reads with MiXCR. The sample has about 15,000 distinct CDR3 sequences, 61% seen once; the top ten hold around 19%. The clonotype was recovered from a human donor who had recovered from COVID-19. Sequenced sample: CD4+ T cells from blood, cultured in vitro.

In DNA, the CDR3 is TGTGCCAGCAGTCAGGGGGGGGGCAATCAGCCCCAGCATTTT. Residues: CASSQGGGNQPQHF. The chain employs TRBV28 and TRBJ1-5; 7 nucleotides match TRBD1. The CDR3 extends over 14 amino acids. V trimming: 5 bases; J trimming: 2 bases; junction bases outside the gene matches: 3. Germline lookup yields CDR1 MDHEN and CDR2 SYDVKM. Together with reference TRBV28 and TRBJ1-5, the CDR3 gives the full variable domain: DVKVTQSSRYLVKRTGEKVFLECVQDMDHENMFWYRQDPGLGLRLIYFSYDVKMKEKGDIPEGYSVSREKKERFSLILESASTNQTSMYLCASSQGGGNQPQHFGDGTRLSIL.